This T cell receptor (beta chain) was found in a study of cytomegalovirus exposure and HLA in healthy donors. Concerning this clone: Its target is not known.

Findings and limits, study-wide: TCR beta V segments were, for the most part, productive about 90% or about 30% of the time in an earlier analysis. Later work found that TCR association rates differed between HLA loci; DRB1 had the most and HLA-C the fewest.

V shed 1 base and J shed 2 bases, with 5 bases lying between them. The CDR3 runs 13 residues. CDR1 is MDHEN and CDR2 is SYDVKM in the germline V gene. A multiplex PCR was run with 60 Vbeta primers and 13 Jbeta primers. Only in-frame clones appear in the TCRdb table, and some are missing; sequencing was by immunoSEQ multiplex PCR. The sample contains a few hundred thousand clones, about 80% of which appear only once. J is TRBJ1-2 and V is TRBV28, with no clear D. Sequencing used PBMCs. The sequence was obtained from a woman in her 30s in good health and CMV-seronegative. CDR3 in amino acids: CASSLYQNYGYTF. The CDR3 DNA follows: TGTGCCAGCAGTTTATACCAGAACTATGGCTACACCTTC.